This is a list of T cell receptor beta chains from one sample in a study of cytomegalovirus exposure and HLA in healthy donors. Data came from immunoSEQ multiplex PCR; TCRdb stores just in-frame clones and leaves some out. The sample holds fewer than 200,000 clones, 78% seen once. Sequencing was done on a sample of PBMCs. These receptors were obtained from a female donor in good health and CMV-seronegative. Each CDR3 is given with its conserved first and last residue. A D gene is named only where the DNA matches it firmly. The size of a clone is reported for some rows only, either as once, few or many, or as a class for expanded clones.

size,J,V,D,CDR3,DNA
NA,TRBJ2-1,TRBV19,NA,CASSIDQGNEQFF,TGTGCCAGTAGTATAGACCAGGGCAATGAGCAGTTCTTC
NA,TRBJ2-3,TRBV18,NA,CASSGGGSTDTQYF,TGTGCCAGCTCAGGGGGAGGAAGCACAGATACGCAGTATTTT
few,TRBJ2-1,TRBV7-3,TRBD1,CASSLGTGHNEQFF,TGTGCCAGCAGCTTAGGGACAGGGCACAATGAGCAGTTCTTC
few,TRBJ2-1,TRBV2,NA,CASRRGYAGAHNEQFF,TGTGCCAGCAGGAGGGGGTATGCGGGGGCCCACAATGAGCAGTTCTTC
few,TRBJ2-7,TRBV29-1,NA,CSVADFRDTAYEQYF,TGCAGCGTTGCAGATTTCCGGGACACGGCATACGAGCAGTACTTC
once,TRBJ1-5,TRBV5-1,TRBD1,CASSKTGDQPQHF,TGCGCCAGCAGCAAGACAGGGGATCAGCCCCAGCATTTT
NA,TRBJ2-7,TRBV30,NA,CAWTGTSEQYF,TGTGCCTGGACAGGTACTTCCGAGCAGTACTTC
NA,TRBJ1-1,TRBV13,NA,CASSLVGGNTEAFF,TGTGCCAGCAGCTTAGTAGGGGGGAACACTGAAGCTTTCTTT
NA,TRBJ2-7,TRBV6-5,NA,CASTRGGGVPEQYF,TGTGCCAGCACCAGAGGGGGAGGGGTCCCAGAGCAGTACTTC
NA,TRBJ2-1,TRBV7-6,TRBD1,CASSLAGTVNEQFF,TGTGCCAGCAGCTTGGCCGGGACAGTCAATGAGCAGTTCTTC
once,TRBJ2-7,TRBV5-1,TRBD2,CASSSRSGGEYYEQYF,TGCGCCAGCAGCTCGCGAAGCGGGGGGGAATACTACGAGCAGTACTTC
once,TRBJ1-2,TRBV6-5,NA,CASMRENYGYTF,TGTGCCAGCATGAGGGAAAACTATGGCTACACCTTC
NA,TRBJ2-5,TRBV10-3,NA,CAISDIRRGQYF,TGTGCCATCAGTGATATTCGGAGGGGACAGTACTTC
NA,TRBJ1-2,TRBV23-1,NA,CASSQSVAYYGYTF,TGCGCCAGCAGTCAATCTGTAGCTTACTATGGCTACACCTTC
few,TRBJ1-2,TRBV21-1,NA,CANRGGGRLFYGYTF,TGTGCCAACCGCGGGGGAGGCCGATTATTCTATGGCTACACCTTC
few,TRBJ1-1,TRBV30,NA,CAWSVQTMNTEAFF,TGTGCCTGGAGTGTACAGACCATGAACACTGAAGCTTTCTTT
NA,TRBJ2-7,TRBV6-5,TRBD2,CASRRTSGYEQYF,TGTGCCAGCAGACGGACTAGCGGCTACGAGCAGTACTTC
NA,TRBJ2-7,TRBV5-1,TRBD2,CASSKGLAGASSYEQYF,TGCGCCAGCAGCAAAGGACTAGCGGGAGCAAGCTCCTACGAGCAGTACTTC
NA,TRBJ2-3,TRBV4-3,NA,CASSQDSRTDTQYF,TGCGCCAGCAGCCAAGATTCCCGTACAGATACGCAGTATTTT
NA,TRBJ2-5,TRBV9,TRBD1,CASSARTGGTQETQYF,TGTGCCAGCAGCGCCCGGACAGGGGGTACGCAAGAGACCCAGTACTTC
few,TRBJ2-3,TRBV5-8,TRBD2,CASSQGLAGADTQYF,TGTGCCAGCAGCCAAGGACTAGCGGGAGCCGATACGCAGTATTTT
NA,TRBJ1-2,TRBV9,NA,CASSVGVVGGRGNYGYTF,TGTGCCAGCAGCGTAGGGGTCGTGGGGGGGCGCGGTAACTATGGCTACACCTTC
NA,TRBJ2-5,TRBV6-5,TRBD2,CASSYSGGVRESQYF,TGTGCCAGCAGTTACTCGGGGGGGGTGAGAGAGAGCCAGTACTTC
NA,TRBJ2-7,TRBV6-5,TRBD2,CASSYSGASSYEQYF,TGTGCCAGCAGTTATAGCGGGGCTAGCTCCTACGAGCAGTACTTC
NA,TRBJ2-5,TRBV7-2,NA,CASSLGRQETQYF,TGTGCCAGCAGCTTAGGCAGACAAGAGACCCAGTACTTC
NA,TRBJ2-2,TRBV18,TRBD1,CASSSGTANTGELFF,TGTGCCAGCTCCTCCGGGACAGCGAACACCGGGGAGCTGTTTTTT
NA,TRBJ2-1,TRBV6-5,NA,CATRPRAYNEQFF,TGTGCCACCAGGCCCCGGGCCTACAATGAGCAGTTCTTC
NA,TRBJ1-5,TRBV7-8,NA,CASSLPRGQYSNQPQHF,TGTGCCAGCAGCTTACCCAGGGGCCAATATAGCAATCAGCCCCAGCATTTT
NA,TRBJ2-3,TRBV19,TRBD2,CASSEGSSGGAADTQYF,TGTGCCAGTAGTGAAGGATCTAGCGGGGGGGCCGCGGATACGCAGTATTTT
NA,TRBJ2-3,TRBV7-3,NA,CASSSGTSTDTQYF,TGTGCCAGCAGCTCCGGGACTAGCACAGATACGCAGTATTTT
NA,TRBJ2-2,TRBV7-3,TRBD1,CASSSRTGAGGELFF,TGTGCCAGCAGCTCCCGGACAGGGGCAGGCGGGGAGCTGTTTTTT
NA,TRBJ1-1,TRBV30,TRBD1,CAWRHDRGNTEAFF,TGTGCCTGGAGACACGACAGGGGGAACACTGAAGCTTTCTTT
NA,TRBJ1-1,TRBV7-9,NA,CASSFTRDSEAFF,TGTGCCAGCAGTTTTACCCGCGACAGCGAAGCTTTCTTT
NA,TRBJ2-7,TRBV10-3,NA,CAISGSGPTYEQYF,TGTGCCATCAGTGGTAGCGGTCCGACCTACGAGCAGTACTTC
NA,TRBJ2-7,TRBV19,TRBD2,CASSASGSYEQYF,TGTGCCAGTAGTGCTAGCGGTTCCTACGAGCAGTACTTC
few,TRBJ2-2,TRBV18,NA,CASSGANTGELFF,TGTGCCAGCTCTGGAGCGAACACCGGGGAGCTGTTTTTT
NA,TRBJ1-1,TRBV30,NA,CAWRPYLNTEAFF,TGTGCCTGGCGTCCTTATCTGAACACTGAAGCTTTCTTT
NA,TRBJ2-2,TRBV7-3,NA,CASSLLGGPTGELFF,TGTGCCAGCAGCTTACTTGGCGGCCCGACCGGGGAGCTGTTTTTT
NA,TRBJ2-1,TRBV7-9,NA,CASSLARGEQFF,TGTGCCAGCAGCTTAGCGCGCGGGGAACAGTTCTTC
few,TRBJ1-1,TRBV2,NA,CASSENEMGGFNTEAFF,TGTGCCAGCAGTGAAAATGAAATGGGGGGATTCAACACTGAAGCTTTCTTT
few,TRBJ1-1,TRBV7-2,TRBD1,CASRRGPGQLFTEAFF,TGTGCCAGCAGACGAGGACCGGGACAGCTTTTCACTGAAGCTTTCTTT
NA,TRBJ1-1,TRBV5-8,NA,CASKEFRNTEAFF,TGTGCCAGCAAAGAATTCAGGAACACTGAAGCTTTCTTT